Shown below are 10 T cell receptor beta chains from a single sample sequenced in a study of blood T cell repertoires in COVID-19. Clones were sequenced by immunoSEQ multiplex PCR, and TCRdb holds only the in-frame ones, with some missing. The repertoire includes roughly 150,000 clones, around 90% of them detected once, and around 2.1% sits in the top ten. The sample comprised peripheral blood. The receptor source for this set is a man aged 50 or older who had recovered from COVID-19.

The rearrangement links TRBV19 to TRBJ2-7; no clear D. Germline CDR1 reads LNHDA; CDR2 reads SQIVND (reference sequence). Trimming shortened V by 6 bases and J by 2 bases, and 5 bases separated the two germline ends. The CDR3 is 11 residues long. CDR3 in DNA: TGTGCCAGTAGGTCCGCCTACGAGCAGTACTTC. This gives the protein CASRSAYEQYF.

This CDR3 reads CASSKTLSEEKLFF. The CDR3 DNA sequence: TGTGCCAGCTCGAAGACCCTTTCGGAGGAAAAACTGTTTTTT. This rearrangement joins TRBV18 to TRBJ1-4; no definite D call. Trimming cost V 6 bases and J 8 bases, with 16 bases left between them. The CDR3 length is 14 residues. The germline V gene encodes CDR1 KGHSH and CDR2 LQKENI.

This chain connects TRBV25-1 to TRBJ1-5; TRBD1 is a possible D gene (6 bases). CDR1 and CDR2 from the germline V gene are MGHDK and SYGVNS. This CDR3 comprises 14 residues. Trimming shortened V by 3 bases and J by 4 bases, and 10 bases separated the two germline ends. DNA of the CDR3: TGTGCCAGCAGTGAGTCGGACAGTAATCAGCCCCAGCATTTT. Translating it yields CASSESDSNQPQHF.

CDR3 coding DNA: TGCGCCAGCAGCTACTTACTCTCCGGGACAGCAGGAAACACCATATATTTT. It codes for CASSYLLSGTAGNTIYF. The V call is TRBV4-3, the J call TRBJ1-3; 7 nucleotides align to TRBD1. The J segment lost 4 bases and the V segment lost 5 bases, leaving 14 bases of the junction unmatched. CDR1 and CDR2 (germline): LGHNA, YSLEER. There are 17 residues in the CDR3.

The CDR3 protein is CASSLAMTNTGELFF. The CDR3 DNA is TGCGCCAGCAGCTTGGCGATGACAAACACCGGGGAGCTGTTTTTT. The chain recombines TRBV5-1 with TRBJ2-2; D is unresolved. CDR1 is SGHRS, CDR2 YFSETQ, per germline. V lost 0 bases and J lost 2, with 8 bases in between. The CDR3 covers 15 residues.

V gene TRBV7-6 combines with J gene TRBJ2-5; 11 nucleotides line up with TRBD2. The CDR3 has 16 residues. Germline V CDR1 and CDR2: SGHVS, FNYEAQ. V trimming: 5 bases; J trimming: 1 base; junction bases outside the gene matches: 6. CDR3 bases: TGTGCCAGCAGCCAAGGACTAGCGGGCCTCCAAGAGACCCAGTACTTC. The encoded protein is CASSQGLAGLQETQYF. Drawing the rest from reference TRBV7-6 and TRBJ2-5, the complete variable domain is GAGVSQSPRYKVTKRGQDVALRCDPISGHVSLYWYRQALGQGPEFLTYFNYEAQQDKSGLPNDRFSAERPEGSISTLTIQRTEQRDSAMYRCASSQGLAGLQETQYFGPGTRLLVL.

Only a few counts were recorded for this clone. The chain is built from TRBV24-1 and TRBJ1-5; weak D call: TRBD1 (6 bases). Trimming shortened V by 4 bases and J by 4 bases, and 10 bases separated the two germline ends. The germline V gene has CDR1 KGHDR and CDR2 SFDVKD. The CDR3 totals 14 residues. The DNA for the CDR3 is TGTGCCACCAGTGACCCGGGACAAAATCAGCCCCAGCATTTT. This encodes CATSDPGQNQPQHF.

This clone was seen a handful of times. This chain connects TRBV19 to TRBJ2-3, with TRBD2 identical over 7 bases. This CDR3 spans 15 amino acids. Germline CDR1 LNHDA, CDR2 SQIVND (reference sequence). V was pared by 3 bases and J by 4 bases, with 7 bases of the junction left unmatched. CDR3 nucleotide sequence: TGTGCCAGTAGTATGACGCGGGGGAGCGCAGATACGCAGTATTTT. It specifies CASSMTRGSADTQYF.

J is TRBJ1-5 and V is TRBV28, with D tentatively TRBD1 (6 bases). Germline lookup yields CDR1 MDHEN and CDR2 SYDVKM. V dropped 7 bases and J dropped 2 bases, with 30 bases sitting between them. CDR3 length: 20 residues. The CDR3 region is CASTAPDSPNRVSGNQPQHF. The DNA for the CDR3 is TGTGCCAGCACCGCCCCGGATTCTCCCAACAGGGTTAGTGGCAATCAGCCCCAGCATTTT.

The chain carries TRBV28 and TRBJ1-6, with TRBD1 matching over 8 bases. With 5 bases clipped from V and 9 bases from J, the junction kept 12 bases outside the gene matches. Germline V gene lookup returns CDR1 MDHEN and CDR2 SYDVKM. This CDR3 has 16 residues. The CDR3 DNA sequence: TGTGCCAGCAGTGCCAATAAGGGCAGGGGGCCTTCACCCCTCCACTTT. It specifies CASSANKGRGPSPLHF.